These 27 T cell receptor beta chains were all obtained from the same sample, sequenced in a study of blood T cell repertoires in COVID-19. Libraries were prepared by immunoSEQ multiplex PCR; TCRdb keeps only in-frame clonotypes and omits some of them. The sample contains more than 95,000 clones, 75% to 90% of which appear only once. Material: peripheral blood. Receptors originate from a man in his forties or fifties with acute or convalescent COVID-19.

This clone was observed a single time. The J gene is TRBJ1-2, the V gene TRBV5-5; no clear D. Trimming took 0 bases from V and 8 from J, leaving 5 bases between them. From germline, CDR1 is SGHKS and CDR2 YYEKEE (reference sequence). The CDR3 length is 11 residues. The CDR3 DNA sequence: TGTGCCAGCAGCTTGGGTCTGGGCTACACCTTC. This codes for CASSLGLGYTF.

The chain uses TRBV5-4 and TRBJ2-7, with a weak D call TRBD2 (6 bases). CDR3 size: 13 residues. Germline V gene lookup returns CDR1 SGHNT and CDR2 YYREEE (reference sequence). V lost 0 bases and J lost 5, with 9 bases in between. As DNA, the CDR3 is TGTGCCAGCAGCTTGGAGGGGAGGCACGAGCAGTACTTC. Translation: CASSLEGRHEQYF.

This chain links TRBV23-1 with TRBJ2-7, with 10 bases matching TRBD1. TRBV23-1 carries the ORF label, with uncertain function. This CDR3 region has 14 residues. J gave up 2 bases and V 4 bases, and 2 bases lay outside the gene matches. The CDR3 DNA reads TGCGCCAGCAGTCCCGGGACAGGGGCCTACGAGCAGTACTTC. Its protein is CASSPGTGAYEQYF.

This clone appeared a single time. This chain connects TRBV7-9 to TRBJ1-5; D ambiguous. This CDR3 is built from 15 residues. V shed 1 base and J shed 4 bases, with 11 bases lying between them. Germline values: CDR1 SEHNR, CDR2 FQNEAQ (reference sequence). For the CDR3, the DNA is TGTGCCAGCAGCTTAGATTGGGCCCAAAATCAGCCCCAGCATTTT. Translating it yields CASSLDWAQNQPQHF.

This clone appeared once. The chain has TRBV2 and TRBJ2-3, with 14 bases lining up with TRBD2. CDR1 and CDR2 from the germline V gene are SNHLY and FYNNEI. The trim removed 7 bases at V and 9 bases at J, leaving 18 bases unmatched. The CDR3 is 18 residues long. CDR3 nucleotide sequence: TGTGCCAGCACTACCAGTTCCCGGACTAGCGGGAGGAAGGGGACGCAGTATTTT. Amino acids: CASTTSSRTSGRKGTQYF.

The chain combines TRBV28 with TRBJ2-1; 8 positions agree with TRBD2. Per the germline V gene, CDR1 is MDHEN and CDR2 is SYDVKM. This CDR3 region has 13 residues. V lost 9 bases, J lost 4 bases, and 5 bases stayed unmatched. The CDR3 nucleotides are TGTGCCAGTATAGCGGGAATGTACAATGAGCAGTTCTTC. Protein sequence: CASIAGMYNEQFF.

The gene calls are TRBV2 and TRBJ1-1, with D tentatively TRBD1 (6 bases). V was pared by 6 bases and J by 2 bases, with 10 bases between. The CDR3 loop spans 13 amino acids. The germline gives CDR1 SNHLY, CDR2 FYNNEI. CDR3 nucleotide sequence: TGTGCCAGCAGGGCAGGGGAAAACACTGAAGCTTTCTTT. Protein: CASRAGENTEAFF.

The chain recombines TRBV12-3 or TRBV12-4 with TRBJ2-1; D is undetermined. The germline V and J ends were trimmed by 6 bases and 8 bases, with 11 bases remaining between them. The CDR3 extends over 12 amino acids. As DNA, the CDR3 is TGTGCCAGCAGCCTCCTTCCGGATGAGCAGTTCTTC. The encoded protein is CASSLLPDEQFF.

This clone occurred once. A single base separates this from a much larger clone, so it may be a read error. This chain joins TRBV6-5 and TRBJ2-5; D may be TRBD1 (5 bases). Looked up from germline, CDR1 is MNHEY and CDR2 is SVGAGI. Trimming stripped 6 bases from V and 2 bases from J, with 7 bases between. CDR3 length: 12 residues. Written as DNA, the CDR3 is TGTGCCAGCAGCCCAGGGCAAGAGACCCAGTACTTC. Translation gives CASSPGQETQYF.

V gene TRBV4-1 combines with J gene TRBJ2-2; D is perhaps TRBD1 (6 bases). The ends were cut back, 0 bases at V and 0 bases at J, with 11 bases in the middle. The CDR3 runs 17 residues. The germline V gene encodes CDR1 MGHRA and CDR2 YSYEKL. This chain's CDR3 is CASSQERTASNTGELFF. The CDR3, as DNA: TGCGCCAGCAGCCAAGAACGGACAGCCTCGAACACCGGGGAGCTGTTTTTT.

The rearrangement uses TRBV2 and TRBJ2-1, with 9 nucleotides matching TRBD2. V shed 9 bases, J shed 1 base, and the junction held 4 bases outside the gene matches. Germline V gene sequence: CDR1 SNHLY, CDR2 FYNNEI. The CDR3 runs 14 residues. CDR3 residues: CARGSGSSYNEQFF. The CDR3 DNA is TGTGCCAGGGGTAGCGGGAGTTCCTACAATGAGCAGTTCTTC.

This rearrangement joins TRBV24-1 to TRBJ2-2; D not resolved. The CDR3 loop spans 12 amino acids. Germline-derived CDR1 and CDR2 are KGHDR and SFDVKD. V was shortened by 5 bases and J by 4 bases, with 4 bases between the two germline ends. DNA for the CDR3: TGTGCCACCAGTGGGCTCACCGGGGAGCTGTTTTTT. It is translated as CATSGLTGELFF.

The chain links TRBV3-1 (or the pseudogene TRBV3-2) to TRBJ2-1; a weak D match, TRBD2 (7 bases). The V gene lost 0 bases and the J gene lost 10 bases, with 19 bases spanning the gap. CDR1 and CDR2 (germline): LGHDT, YNNKEL (reference sequence). The CDR3 length is 16 residues. CDR3 sequence reads: CASSQDQSRGAGEQFF. In DNA, the CDR3 is TGTGCCAGCAGCCAAGATCAATCTCGGGGGGCAGGAGAGCAGTTCTTC.

The chain carries TRBV5-5 and TRBJ1-1; 10 bases match TRBD1. Germline-derived CDR1 and CDR2 are SGHKS and YYEKEE (reference sequence). The CDR3 runs 15 residues. J gave up 5 bases and V 3 bases, and 7 bases lay outside the gene matches. The CDR3 spells CASSYGQGGRTEAFF. The CDR3 nucleotides read TGTGCCAGCAGCTACGGACAGGGGGGTCGGACTGAAGCTTTCTTT.

In its sample, this clone was seen once. The J gene is TRBJ2-2, the V gene TRBV29-1; 9 nucleotides align to TRBD1. Germline values: CDR1 SQVTM, CDR2 ANQGSEA. The CDR3 consists of 15 residues. V dropped 3 bases and J dropped 5; count of bases not matched to a gene: 7. The DNA of the CDR3 is TGCAGCGTTGAGGAACAGGGGGCCGGTACCGGGGAGCTGTTTTTT. This encodes CSVEEQGAGTGELFF.

This chain uses TRBV2 with TRBJ1-5; 9 bases fit TRBD1. The V segment lost 3 bases and the J segment 6 bases; nucleotides outside the gene matches: 3. Germline CDR1 and CDR2: SNHLY and FYNNEI. The length of the CDR3 is 14 residues. The CDR3 is CASSDTGGGQPQHF. The CDR3 DNA is TGTGCCAGCAGTGACACAGGGGGCGGTCAGCCCCAGCATTTT. Full variable domain (missing parts from reference TRBV2 and TRBJ1-5): EPEVTQTPSHQVTQMGQEVILRCVPISNHLYFYWYRQILGQKVEFLVSFYNNEISEKSEIFDDQFSVERPDGSNFTLKIRSTKLEDSAMYFCASSDTGGGQPQHFGDGTRLSIL.

The genes are TRBV7-2 and TRBJ2-7; 8 bases agree with TRBD1. Trimming took 4 bases from V and 3 from J; bases not matched to a gene: 8. CDR1 SGHTA and CDR2 FQGNSA come from the germline V gene. The CDR3 is made up of 15 amino acids. CDR3 in DNA: TGTGCCAGCAGCTGGACTGACACAGGGGGCTACGAGCAGTACTTC. Translating gives CASSWTDTGGYEQYF.

This chain connects TRBV28 to TRBJ2-7, with 9 bases identical to TRBD1. The CDR3 is 14 amino acids. With V trimmed by 7 bases and J by 4 bases, 8 bases remained unmatched. Looked up from germline, CDR1 is MDHEN and CDR2 is SYDVKM. The DNA of the CDR3 is TGTGCCAGCACCGACGACAGGGGGGTTTACGAGCAGTACTTC. Translation gives CASTDDRGVYEQYF.

V and J are TRBV19 and TRBJ2-3, with 10 nucleotides matching TRBD2. Germline V gene sequence: CDR1 LNHDA, CDR2 SQIVND (reference sequence). This CDR3 region has 16 residues. With 3 bases clipped from V and 5 bases from J, the junction kept 8 bases outside the gene matches. This CDR3 reads CASSMGLAGGVDTQYF. The CDR3 nucleotides read TGTGCCAGTAGTATGGGGTTAGCGGGAGGTGTAGATACGCAGTATTTT. Full variable domain (remainder filled in from reference TRBV19 and TRBJ2-3): DGGITQSPKYLFRKEGQNVTLSCEQNLNHDAMYWYRQDPGQGLRLIYYSQIVNDFQKGDIAEGYSVSREKKESFPLTVTSAQKNPTAFYLCASSMGLAGGVDTQYFGPGTRLTVL.

This clone was detected once. The CDR3 bases are TGTGCCAGCAGTTACTCGAGCGGGCGGGTATCCAATGAGCAGTTCTTC. The encoded protein is CASSYSSGRVSNEQFF. The V gene is TRBV6-5, the J gene TRBJ2-1, with D perhaps matching TRBD2 (6 bases). The CDR3 has 16 residues. CDR1 and CDR2 from the germline V gene are MNHEY and SVGAGI. V was pared by 0 bases and J by 6 bases, with 15 bases between.

In its sample, this clone was seen once. This chain links TRBV27 with TRBJ1-1, with 8 positions matching TRBD1. Looked up from germline, CDR1 is MNHEY and CDR2 is SMNVEV (reference sequence). J gave up 4 bases and V 0 bases, and 1 base lay outside the gene matches. The CDR3 is 14 residues long. The CDR3 DNA sequence: TGTGCCAGCAGTTTATCTGGGACAGGCACTGAAGCTTTCTTT. This translates into CASSLSGTGTEAFF.

This clone has just a few counts. The DNA for the CDR3 is TGCGCCAGCAGCTCGTCCGGGACAGGGGTGGGCTACACCTTC. This codes for CASSSSGTGVGYTF. The V and J genes are TRBV5-1 and TRBJ1-2, with 10 bases fitting TRBD1. The CDR3 totals 14 residues. With 3 bases clipped from V and 8 bases from J, the junction kept 7 bases outside the gene matches. CDR1 and CDR2 (germline): SGHRS, YFSETQ. Full variable domain (outside the CDR3, taken from reference TRBV5-1 and TRBJ1-2): KAGVTQTPRYLIKTRGQQVTLSCSPISGHRSVSWYQQTPGQGLQFLFEYFSETQRNKGNFPGRFSGRQFSNSRSEMNVSTLELGDSALYLCASSSSGTGVGYTFGSGTRLTVV.

This clone has more than one count but fewer than ten. The V call is TRBV2, the J call TRBJ2-7, with TRBD2 as a possible D gene (6 bases). Trimming pared 8 bases from V and 4 bases from J, leaving 9 bases between. The CDR3 covers 11 residues. Germline V gene data show CDR1 as SNHLY and CDR2 as FYNNEI. In nucleotides, the CDR3 is TGTGCCAGCCGGAGGGGTTACGAGCAGTACTTC. Translation gives CASRRGYEQYF.

With regard to this clone: This sample includes further DNA sequences coding for the same CDR3. The V gene is TRBV24-1, the J gene TRBJ1-2, with 9 nucleotides matching TRBD1. V was clipped by 4 bases and J by 5 bases; unmatched bases: 4. Germline lookup yields CDR1 KGHDR and CDR2 SFDVKD. The length of the CDR3 is 14 residues. The CDR3 reads CATSDPDRGYGYTF. The DNA for the CDR3 is TGTGCCACCAGTGACCCGGACAGGGGATATGGCTACACCTTC.

The chain uses TRBV19 and TRBJ2-2, with D maybe TRBD2 (5 bases). Germline V gene lookup returns CDR1 LNHDA and CDR2 SQIVND (reference sequence). V lost 2 bases, J lost 4 bases, and 8 bases lay in between. The CDR3 is 14 amino acids. CDR3 nucleotide sequence: TGTGCCAGTAGTATATACGAGGGCACCGGGGAGCTGTTTTTT. It yields the protein CASSIYEGTGELFF.

V usage is TRBV7-9 and J usage is TRBJ1-4; 11 bases align to TRBD1. The CDR3 length is 16 residues. The germline V gene has CDR1 SEHNR and CDR2 FQNEAQ (reference sequence). The V and J ends lost 5 bases and 0 bases, in that order; junction bases with no gene match: 2. Written as DNA, the CDR3 is TGTGCCAGCAGCAAGGGACAGGGGGCAACTAATGAAAAACTGTTTTTT. It specifies CASSKGQGATNEKLFF.

The chain has TRBV5-4 and TRBJ2-3, with 12 positions matching TRBD1. J was trimmed by 5 bases and V by 3 bases; bases with no gene match: 7. The CDR3 spans 16 residues. The V gene's germline CDR1 is SGHNT and CDR2 YYREEE (reference sequence). Here the CDR3 reads CASSSRDRGRGDTQYF. CDR3 in DNA: TGTGCCAGCAGCTCTCGGGACAGGGGGCGGGGAGATACGCAGTATTTT.